Listed here is a single TCR beta chain. What it recognizes is unknown. This sample was included in a study of blood T cells in healthy people across ages. Findings and caveats of the study: Using unsorted PBMCs precluded a conclusive naive versus antigen-experienced comparison. It was held that diversity estimates obtained from one million T cells represented underestimates. Long-lived donors exceeded aged donors in naive CD4+ cells and diversity.

Germline trimming cut 5 bases from V and 6 bases from J; bases unmatched to any gene: 14. The length of the CDR3 is 16 residues. The germline CDR1 and CDR2 sequences are MNHEY and SMNVEV (reference sequence). Next came a second PCR, run for about 6 to 12 cycles, which used a sample-barcoded 5' primer along with a J-beta primer mix. Unique molecular identifiers of 12 random nucleotides labeled each cDNA. One entry per CDR3 protein results from TCRdb running MiXCR on the 5' RACE reads. The sample shows 1.5 million or so distinct CDR3 sequences, under 55% of them seen only once. The clonotype comes from a woman aged 18 to 35 in good health. The specimen sequenced was blood. The rearrangement uses TRBV27 and TRBJ2-7, with TRBD1 matching 9 bases. In DNA form, the CDR3 reads TGTGCCAGCAGTCCTGGGACAGGGCAGGGGAACTGCGAGCAGTACTTC. Protein product: CASSPGTGQGNCEQYF.